The entry below describes one TCR beta chain. These data originate in a study of blood T cell repertoires in COVID-19. The V end lost 3 bases, the J end lost 2 bases, and 11 bases lay between the germline ends. This CDR3 region has 14 residues. CDR1 KGHSH and CDR2 LQKENI come from the germline V gene. The data were produced by immunoSEQ multiplex PCR, yet TCRdb's version contains in-frame clones alone and is incomplete. This table has 200,000 to 300,000 clones, approximately 84% appearing once. Specimen: PBMCs or T cells enriched from blood (not recorded which). The source is a woman aged 40 to 50 with acute COVID-19. The chain uses TRBV18 and TRBJ2-7, with D perhaps matching TRBD1 (6 bases). The CDR3 sequence is CASSPRDTPYEQYF. The CDR3 region has the DNA TGTGCCAGCTCACCCCGGGACACGCCCTACGAGCAGTACTTC.